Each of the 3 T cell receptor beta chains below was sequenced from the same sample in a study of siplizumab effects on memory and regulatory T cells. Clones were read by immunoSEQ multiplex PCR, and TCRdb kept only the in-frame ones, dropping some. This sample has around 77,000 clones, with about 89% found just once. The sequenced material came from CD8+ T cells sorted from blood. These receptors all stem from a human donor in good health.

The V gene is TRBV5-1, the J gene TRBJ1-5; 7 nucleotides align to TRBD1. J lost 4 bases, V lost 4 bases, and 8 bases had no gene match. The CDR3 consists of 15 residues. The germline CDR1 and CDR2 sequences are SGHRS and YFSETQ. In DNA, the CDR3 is TGCGCCAGCAGCCCAGGGGGTGCGGCAAATCAGCCCCAGCATTTT. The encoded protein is CASSPGGAANQPQHF.

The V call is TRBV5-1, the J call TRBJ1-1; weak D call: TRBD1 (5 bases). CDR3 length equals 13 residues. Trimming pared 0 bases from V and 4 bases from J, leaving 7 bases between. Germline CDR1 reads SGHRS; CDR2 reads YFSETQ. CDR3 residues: CASSLGGSTEAFF. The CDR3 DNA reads TGCGCCAGCAGCTTGGGGGGGAGCACTGAAGCTTTCTTT.

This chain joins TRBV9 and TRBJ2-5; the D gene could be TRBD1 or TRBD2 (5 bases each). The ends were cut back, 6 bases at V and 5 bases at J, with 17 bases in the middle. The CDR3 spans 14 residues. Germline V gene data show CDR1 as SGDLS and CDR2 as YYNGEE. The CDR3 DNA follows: TGTGCCAGCAACAGCGCGAGGGGCCACGAGACCCAGTACTTC. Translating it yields CASNSARGHETQYF.